This TCR beta chain comes out of a study of tissue T cells after allogeneic stem cell transplantation. The study's findings and limits: Only a limited share of tissue TCRs appeared in blood or spleen. Some tissue clones might be persisting host cells; their alloreactivity or antigen specificity was not determined. Few T cell clones were shared across patients, but motif clusters showed tissue-specific shared signatures. Within patients, tissue anatomy strongly shaped TCR repertoire composition.

With respect to this clone: Its matching antigen is unknown. Any gene name here is a mouse gene name. The read comes to an end 1 residue before the CDR3 does, leaving the germline J gene to fill in the end.

This CDR3 has 15 amino acids. Germline trimming cut 1 base from V and 4 bases from J; bases unmatched to any gene: 1. Germline assignment: CDR1 SNHLY and CDR2 FYNGKV (reference sequence). Here immunoSEQ multiplex PCR was the method, and the copy in TCRdb shows in-frame clones only, minus some. The sample yields around 50,000 clones, about three quarters seen once. The material sequenced was sorted cells pooled from one or two spleens. The gene calls are TRBV3 and TRBJ2-5; 11 bases agree with TRBD2. The origin of this receptor is a pool of C57BL/6 mice in good health. The CDR3 sequence: CASSLVGLGEDTQYF. The sequenced part of the CDR3 DNA is TGTGCCAGCAGCTTAGTGGGACTGGGGGAAGACACCCAGTAC.